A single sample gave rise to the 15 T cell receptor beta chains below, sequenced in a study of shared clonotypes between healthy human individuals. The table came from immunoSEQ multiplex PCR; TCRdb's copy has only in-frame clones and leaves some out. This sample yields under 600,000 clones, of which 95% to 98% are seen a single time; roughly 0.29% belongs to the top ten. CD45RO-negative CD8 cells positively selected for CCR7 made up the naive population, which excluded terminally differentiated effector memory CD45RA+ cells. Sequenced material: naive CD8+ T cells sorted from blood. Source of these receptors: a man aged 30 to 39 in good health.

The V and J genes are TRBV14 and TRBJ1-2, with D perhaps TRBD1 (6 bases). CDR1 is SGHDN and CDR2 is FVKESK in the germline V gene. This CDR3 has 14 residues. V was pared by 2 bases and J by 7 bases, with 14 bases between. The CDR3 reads CASSQRGGITGYTF. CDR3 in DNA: TGTGCCAGCAGCCAAAGAGGGGGGATTACTGGCTACACCTTC. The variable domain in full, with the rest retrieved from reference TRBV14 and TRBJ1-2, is EAGVTQFPSHSVIEKGQTVTLRCDPISGHDNLYWYRRVMGKEIKFLLHFVKESKQDESGMPNNRFLAERTGGTYSTLKVQPAELEDSGVYFCASSQRGGITGYTFGSGTRLTVV.

The CDR3 sequence: CATSRVSSGANVLTF. Here the CDR3 DNA reads TGTGCCACCAGCAGAGTTTCCTCTGGGGCCAACGTCCTGACTTTC. The chain combines TRBV15 with TRBJ2-6; D uncertain. Trimming shortened V by 1 base and J by 0 bases, and 4 bases separated the two germline ends. This CDR3 comprises 15 residues. Germline loops: CDR1 LNHNV, CDR2 YYDKDF (reference sequence).

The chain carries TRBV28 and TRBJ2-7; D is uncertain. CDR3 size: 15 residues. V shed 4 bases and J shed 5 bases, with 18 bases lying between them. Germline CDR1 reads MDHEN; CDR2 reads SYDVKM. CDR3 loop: CASSSREERLNEQYF. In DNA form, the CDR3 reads TGTGCCAGCAGTTCCCGTGAGGAGCGTCTCAACGAGCAGTACTTC.

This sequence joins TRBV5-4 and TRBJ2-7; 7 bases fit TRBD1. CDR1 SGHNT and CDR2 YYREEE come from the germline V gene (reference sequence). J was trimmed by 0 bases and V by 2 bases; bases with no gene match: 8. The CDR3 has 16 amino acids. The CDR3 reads CASSFKSTGLSYEQYF. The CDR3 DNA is TGTGCCAGCAGCTTTAAGTCGACAGGGCTCTCCTACGAGCAGTACTTC.

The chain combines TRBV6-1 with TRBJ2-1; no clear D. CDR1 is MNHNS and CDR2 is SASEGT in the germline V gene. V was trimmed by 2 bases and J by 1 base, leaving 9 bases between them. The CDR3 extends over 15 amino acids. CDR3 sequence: CASSESPLSYNEQFF. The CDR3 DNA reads TGTGCCAGCAGTGAAAGTCCTTTGTCCTACAATGAGCAGTTCTTC.

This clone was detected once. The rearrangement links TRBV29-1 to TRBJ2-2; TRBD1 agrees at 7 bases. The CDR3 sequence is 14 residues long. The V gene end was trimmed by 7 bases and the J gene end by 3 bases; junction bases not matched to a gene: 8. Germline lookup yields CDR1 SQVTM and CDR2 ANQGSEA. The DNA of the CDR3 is TGCAGCGCCTCCGGGACAGACGACACCGGGGAGCTGTTTTTT. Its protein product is CSASGTDDTGELFF.

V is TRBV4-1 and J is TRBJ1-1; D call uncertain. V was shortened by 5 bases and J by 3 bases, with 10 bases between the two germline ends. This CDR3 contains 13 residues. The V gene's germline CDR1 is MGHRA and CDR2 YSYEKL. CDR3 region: CASSLKLDTEAFF. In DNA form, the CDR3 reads TGCGCCAGCAGCTTAAAGCTGGACACTGAAGCTTTCTTT.

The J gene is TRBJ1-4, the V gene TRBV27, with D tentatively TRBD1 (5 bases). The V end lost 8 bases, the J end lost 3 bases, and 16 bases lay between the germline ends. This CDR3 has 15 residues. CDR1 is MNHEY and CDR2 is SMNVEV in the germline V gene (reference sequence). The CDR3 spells CASSFYGGANEKLFF. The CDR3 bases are TGTGCCAGCTCCTTTTATGGGGGAGCTAATGAAAAACTGTTTTTT. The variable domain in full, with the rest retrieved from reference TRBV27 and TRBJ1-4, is EAQVTQNPRYLITVTGKKLTVTCSQNMNHEYMSWYRQDPGLGLRQIYYSMNVEVTDKGDVPEGYKVSRKEKRNFPLILESPSPNQTSLYFCASSFYGGANEKLFFGSGTQLSVL.

CDR3 bases: TGCGCCAGCAGTGAGGGGACAGGTTACAATGAGCAGTTCTTC. Amino acids: CASSEGTGYNEQFF. V is TRBV10-2 and J is TRBJ2-1, with 8 positions matching TRBD1. The CDR3 is 14 residues long. V was pared by 2 bases and J by 4 bases, with 1 base of the junction left unmatched. The germline V gene encodes CDR1 WSHSY and CDR2 SAAADI.

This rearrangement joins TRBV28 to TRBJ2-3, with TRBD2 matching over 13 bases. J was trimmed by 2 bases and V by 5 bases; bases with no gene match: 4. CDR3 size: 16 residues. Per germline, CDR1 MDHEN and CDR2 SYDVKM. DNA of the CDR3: TGTGCCAGCAGTCCCGGACTAGCGGGAGCCACAGATACGCAGTATTTT. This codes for CASSPGLAGATDTQYF.

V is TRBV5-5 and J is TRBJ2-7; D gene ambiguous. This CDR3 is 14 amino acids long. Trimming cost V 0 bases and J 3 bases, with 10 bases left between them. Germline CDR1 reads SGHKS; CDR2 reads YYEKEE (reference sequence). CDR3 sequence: CASSLAPELYEQYF. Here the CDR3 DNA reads TGTGCCAGCAGCTTGGCTCCAGAGCTCTACGAGCAGTACTTC.

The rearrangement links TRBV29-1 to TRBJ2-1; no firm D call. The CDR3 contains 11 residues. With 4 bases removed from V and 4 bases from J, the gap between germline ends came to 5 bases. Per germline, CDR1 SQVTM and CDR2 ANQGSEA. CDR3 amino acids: CSVVDYNEQFF. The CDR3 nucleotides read TGCAGCGTTGTTGATTACAATGAGCAGTTCTTC.

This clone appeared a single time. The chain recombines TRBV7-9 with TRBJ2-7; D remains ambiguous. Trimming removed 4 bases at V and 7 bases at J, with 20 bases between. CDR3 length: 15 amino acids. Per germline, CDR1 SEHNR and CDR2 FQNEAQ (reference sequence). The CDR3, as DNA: TGTGCCAGCAGCTCCCTCGGTGGCGCTTTAGTTGAGCAGTACTTC. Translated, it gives CASSSLGGALVEQYF. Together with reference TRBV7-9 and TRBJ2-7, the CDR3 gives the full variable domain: DTGVSQNPRHKITKRGQNVTFRCDPISEHNRLYWYRQTLGQGPEFLTYFQNEAQLEKSRLLSDRFSAERPKGSFSTLEIQRTEQGDSAMYLCASSSLGGALVEQYFGPGTRLTVT.

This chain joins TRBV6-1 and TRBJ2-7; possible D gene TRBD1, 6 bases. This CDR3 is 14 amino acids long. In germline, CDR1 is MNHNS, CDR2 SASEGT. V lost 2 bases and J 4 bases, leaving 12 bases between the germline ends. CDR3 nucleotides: TGTGCCAGCAGTGAACTCGGGACACTGTACGAGCAGTACTTC. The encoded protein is CASSELGTLYEQYF.

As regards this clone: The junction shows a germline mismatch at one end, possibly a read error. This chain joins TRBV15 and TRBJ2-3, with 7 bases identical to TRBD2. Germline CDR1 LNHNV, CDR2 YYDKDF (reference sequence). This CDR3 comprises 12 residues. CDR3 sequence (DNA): TGTGCCACCAGCAGAGATGCGGGAGTGGTCCATTTT. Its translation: CATSRDAGVVHF.